A selection of T cell receptor beta chains follows, all from one sample in a study of cytomegalovirus exposure and HLA in healthy donors. Measured with immunoSEQ multiplex PCR; TCRdb has only the in-frame clones, and not every one. Of 100,000 to 150,000 clones listed, 81% were seen once; the top ten hold roughly 2.4%. Sample: PBMCs. These receptors all stem from a woman aged 40 to 50 in good health and CMV-seronegative. Both conserved end residues are part of each CDR3. The D gene is left open where the match is weak. Expanded clones are given a class, and other clones once, few, many or no size at all.

>TRBV5-1|NA|NA|TRBJ2-7
CASSLATDVYEQYF
TGCGCCAGCAGCTTGGCCACTGATGTCTACGAGCAGTACTTC
>TRBV28|NA|NA|TRBJ1-2
CASSLAGYGAAGYTF
TGTGCCAGCAGTTTAGCTGGTTACGGTGCAGCGGGCTACACCTTC
>TRBV5-1|TRBD1|NA|TRBJ1-4
CASRGTVTATNEKLFF
TGCGCCAGCAGGGGGACAGTTACTGCAACTAATGAAAAACTGTTTTTT
>TRBV5-1|TRBD2|NA|TRBJ2-7
CASSLWRGYSYEQYF
TGCGCCAGCAGCTTGTGGCGGGGGTACTCCTACGAGCAGTACTTC
>TRBV18|NA|NA|TRBJ1-2
CASSPGAAGRGYTF
TGTGCCAGCTCACCAGGGGCAGCCGGCCGTGGCTACACCTTC
>TRBV5-8|NA|NA|TRBJ1-2
CASSLFRVGGYTF
TGTGCCAGCAGCTTGTTCAGGGTAGGAGGCTACACCTTC
>TRBV6-6|NA|NA|TRBJ1-5
CASSYSHNQPQHF
TGTGCCAGCAGTTACTCCCACAATCAGCCCCAGCATTTT
>TRBV30|NA|NA|TRBJ1-6
CAWSRGLLEGSPLHF
TGTGCCTGGAGTCGGGGACTCCTCGAGGGTTCACCCCTCCACTTT
>TRBV28|TRBD2|NA|TRBJ2-1
CASSQRTSGKYNEQFF
TGTGCCAGCAGCCAACGGACTAGCGGAAAGTACAATGAGCAGTTCTTC
>TRBV27|NA|few|TRBJ2-7
CASSSAYEQYF
TGTGCCAGCAGTTCCGCCTACGAGCAGTACTTC
>TRBV5-6|TRBD1|NA|TRBJ2-5
CASSLRGTGAETQYF
TGTGCCAGCAGCTTGAGGGGGACAGGCGCCGAGACCCAGTACTTC
>TRBV18|NA|NA|TRBJ2-5
CASLQGLQETQYF
TGTGCCAGCCTACAGGGTCTCCAAGAGACCCAGTACTTC
>TRBV27|NA|NA|TRBJ2-5
CASSSRDLSQETQYF
TGTGCCAGCAGTTCCCGGGATCTGTCCCAAGAGACCCAGTACTTC
>TRBV9|TRBD1|NA|TRBJ2-1
CASSPGTGAFNEQFF
TGTGCCAGCAGCCCCGGGACAGGGGCATTCAATGAGCAGTTCTTC
>TRBV27|NA|NA|TRBJ2-7
CASSSRGLSYEQYF
TGTGCCAGCAGTTCCAGGGGTCTTTCCTACGAGCAGTACTTC
>TRBV6-6|TRBD1|NA|TRBJ1-2
CASTIRQGSDGYTF
TGTGCCAGCACCATACGACAGGGTAGCGATGGCTACACCTTC
>TRBV7-9|NA|NA|TRBJ2-7
CASSLGGWKEQYF
TGTGCCAGCAGCTTAGGCGGCTGGAAAGAGCAGTACTTC
>TRBV9|NA|NA|TRBJ1-3
CASSDRGPGDTIYF
TGTGCCAGCAGCGATAGAGGTCCCGGGGACACCATATATTTT
>TRBV18|NA|NA|TRBJ2-6
CASSQPIGGVISGANVLTF
TGTGCCAGCTCACAACCCATCGGGGGAGTTATCTCTGGGGCCAACGTCCTGACTTTC
>TRBV27|NA|NA|TRBJ1-1
CASIPSAGSARLMNTEAFF
TGTGCCAGCATTCCTTCCGCAGGGTCAGCAAGGTTAATGAACACTGAAGCTTTCTTT
>TRBV6-5|NA|NA|TRBJ1-1
CASSLNQGGTEAFF
TGTGCCAGCAGTTTAAACCAGGGAGGCACTGAAGCTTTCTTT
>TRBV7-9|NA|NA|TRBJ1-1
CASSAVRTVTNTEAFF
TGTGCCAGCAGTGCTGTAAGGACAGTGACAAACACTGAAGCTTTCTTT
>TRBV6-1|NA|once|TRBJ2-5
CATRSETQYF
TGTGCCACCAGGTCTGAGACCCAGTACTTC
>TRBV2|TRBD2|NA|TRBJ2-3
CASSVAGLAGVTQYF
TGTGCCAGCAGCGTCGCGGGACTAGCGGGAGTTACGCAGTATTTT
>TRBV13|TRBD1|NA|TRBJ2-1
CASSQHRGRDYNEQFF
TGTGCCAGCAGCCAACACAGGGGCCGAGACTACAATGAGCAGTTCTTC
>TRBV11-2|TRBD1|NA|TRBJ2-7
CASSLGTGGSYEQYF
TGTGCCAGCAGCTTGGGGACAGGGGGCTCCTACGAGCAGTACTTC
>TRBV6-6|NA|few|TRBJ1-1
CAISVGVFTEAFF
TGTGCCATATCTGTCGGGGTTTTCACTGAAGCTTTCTTT
>TRBV9|TRBD1|NA|TRBJ2-3
CASSANPGTGVTDTQYF
TGTGCCAGCAGCGCAAACCCCGGGACAGGGGTCACAGATACGCAGTATTTT
>TRBV5-8|TRBD1|NA|TRBJ2-3
CASSRRTGPDTQYF
TGTGCCAGCAGCAGACGGACAGGGCCAGATACGCAGTATTTT
>TRBV5-1|TRBD2|NA|TRBJ2-1
CASGGLAGVEGNEQFF
TGCGCCAGCGGGGGACTAGCGGGAGTAGAGGGGAATGAGCAGTTCTTC
>TRBV6-1|NA|NA|TRBJ1-2
CASSEGGGYGYTF
TGTGCCAGCAGTGAAGGAGGGGGCTATGGCTACACCTTC
>TRBV7-3|NA|NA|TRBJ2-7
CASSLEEGSYEQYF
TGTGCCAGCAGCTTAGAGGAGGGCTCCTACGAGCAGTACTTC
>TRBV4-2|TRBD2|NA|TRBJ2-7
CASSQEWGGDYEQYF
TGTGCCAGCAGCCAAGAGTGGGGGGGAGACTACGAGCAGTACTTC
>TRBV13|NA|NA|TRBJ1-6
CASSFTGLNSPLHF
TGTGCCAGCAGCTTTACAGGGCTGAATTCACCCCTCCACTTT
>TRBV12-1|NA|NA|TRBJ2-7
CASSFVATGHRSYEQYF
TGTGCCAGCAGCTTTGTAGCCACGGGACACCGATCCTACGAGCAGTACTTC
>TRBV4-1|NA|NA|TRBJ2-1
CASSQASGSPTYNEQFF
TGCGCCAGCAGCCAAGCCTCGGGGAGCCCCACATACAATGAGCAGTTCTTC
>TRBV4-3|NA|once|TRBJ2-1
CASSLWGSGNNEQFF
TGCGCCAGCAGCCTCTGGGGTAGCGGAAACAATGAGCAGTTCTTC
>TRBV19|TRBD1|few|TRBJ1-2
CASSMTGEYAGYTF
TGTGCCAGTAGTATGACAGGGGAATATGCTGGCTACACCTTC
>TRBV14|NA|NA|TRBJ2-7
CATSSTRDYEQYF
TGTGCCACCTCATCGACTAGGGACTACGAGCAGTACTTC
>TRBV29-1|NA|NA|TRBJ1-2
CSVESASNLGQWKYGYTF
TGCAGCGTTGAATCAGCGAGTAATCTCGGACAGTGGAAATATGGCTACACCTTC
>TRBV7-3|NA|once|TRBJ1-2
CASTWSGVNYGYTF
TGTGCCAGCACCTGGAGTGGAGTCAACTATGGCTACACCTTC
>TRBV7-3|TRBD1|NA|TRBJ2-1
CASSFGTGSYNEQFF
TGTGCCAGCAGCTTCGGGACAGGCTCCTACAATGAGCAGTTCTTC
>TRBV2|TRBD1|few|TRBJ1-1
CASSYRGKNTEAFF
TGTGCCAGCAGCTACAGGGGGAAGAACACTGAAGCTTTCTTT
>TRBV19|NA|NA|TRBJ1-3
CASSRTDWVGNTIYF
TGTGCCAGTAGCAGAACTGACTGGGTTGGAAACACCATATATTTT
>TRBV2|TRBD2|many|TRBJ2-5
CASNDRTSGEMTQYF
TGTGCCAGCAACGACAGGACTAGCGGGGAAATGACCCAGTACTTC
>TRBV27|TRBD1|NA|TRBJ1-1
CASSSINPRTGTEAFF
TGTGCCAGCAGTTCAATAAATCCGAGGACAGGCACTGAAGCTTTCTTT
>TRBV7-9|NA|NA|TRBJ2-7
CASSFQGNYEQYF
TGTGCCAGCAGCTTCCAGGGAAACTACGAGCAGTACTTC
>TRBV5-1|NA|few|TRBJ1-2
CASSLDPGTNYGYTF
TGCGCCAGCAGCTTGGACCCGGGGACTAACTATGGCTACACCTTC
>TRBV5-8|TRBD2|few|TRBJ2-1
CASSPGTSGLNEQFF
TGTGCCAGCAGCCCTGGGACTAGCGGGCTCAATGAGCAGTTCTTC
>TRBV13|NA|NA|TRBJ1-5
CASSLVGQPQHF
TGTGCCAGCAGCTTAGTCGGTCAGCCCCAGCATTTT
>TRBV2|NA|NA|TRBJ1-5
CASSLGLSNQPQHF
TGTGCCAGCAGTCTGGGACTTAGCAATCAGCCCCAGCATTTT
>TRBV6-5|NA|NA|TRBJ2-1
CASSGGFGYNEQFF
TGTGCCAGCAGTGGGGGGTTCGGCTACAATGAGCAGTTCTTC
>TRBV19|NA|NA|TRBJ1-5
CASSRGWGEGQPQHF
TGTGCCAGTAGTAGAGGTTGGGGGGAGGGACAGCCCCAGCATTTT
>TRBV27|TRBD1|NA|TRBJ1-1
CASRDRGRNTEAFF
TGTGCCAGCAGAGACAGGGGGCGGAACACTGAAGCTTTCTTT
>TRBV19|TRBD1|NA|TRBJ2-2
CASQGDGRASELFF
TGTGCCAGCCAGGGGGACGGAAGGGCCTCGGAGCTGTTTTTT
>TRBV11-3|TRBD2|NA|TRBJ2-5
CASSLEVSGRGTQYF
TGTGCCAGCAGCTTAGAGGTCAGCGGGAGGGGGACCCAGTACTTC
>TRBV6-6|TRBD1|few|TRBJ2-7
CASSSLGQGEQYF
TGTGCCAGCAGCTCCCTTGGACAGGGCGAGCAGTACTTC